This T cell receptor beta chain was sequenced during a study of PD-1 blockade in classical Hodgkin lymphoma. Study-wide context: Patients were given intravenous nivolumab, 3 mg/kg, every 2 weeks. General study findings and limits: CD8+ TCR diversity did not rise significantly by C4D1, unlike CD4+. Newly diagnosed patients were reported to start with lower TCR diversity than healthy donors.

Time point here: cycle 4 day 1 (C4D1), after 6 weeks of nivolumab. Following autologous stem cell transplantation, relapse occurred in every patient, and exposure to brentuximab vedotin varied. Here immunoSEQ multiplex PCR was the method, and the copy in TCRdb shows in-frame clones only, minus some. The table has more than 85,000 clones, around 90% seen once; the top ten hold around 20%. Germline V CDR1 and CDR2: MNHNS, SASEGT. The CDR3 contains 10 residues. The germline V and J ends were trimmed by 6 bases and 7 bases, with 7 bases remaining between them. With respect to this clone: Its antigen is still unknown.

The specimen comprised peripheral blood mononuclear cells (PBMCs), sampled before the fourth cycle of nivolumab. The source is a human donor with classical Hodgkin lymphoma. The chain has TRBV6-1 and TRBJ2-7; D is undetermined. CDR3 residues: CASRLGEQYF. CDR3 DNA sequence: TGTGCCAGCAGGCTGGGGGAGCAGTACTTC.